The T cell receptor (beta chain) described here comes from a study of T cell repertoires in cytomegalovirus infection (dated by TCRdb to the late 2010s). Concerning the study at large: The HLA type of each donor mattered for the analysis, because public TCR beta signatures pointed to carriage of CMV infection along with the matching HLA type.

As to this clonotype: Which antigen it targets is not known. Per-nucleotide qualities are absent, and no much larger clonotype sits a single base away.

From the cysteine through the phenylalanine, the CDR3 covers 15 amino acids. Solely the CDR3 DNA is kept, with 45 bases framed from the first base. V is cut by 6 bases and J by 6 bases, and the space between the germline ends is 20 bases. From the germline V gene (reference sequence), CDR1 is LNHDA and CDR2 is SQIVND. Study-wide findings and limitations: Carriers of CMV infection plus the relevant HLA type were discriminated by the cumulative frequency of public TCR beta family members in the study cohort and in an independent roughly 380-donor cohort. In the ex vivo response, HLA-C-restricted CMV-specific TCR beta clonotypes were dominant, and in two of eight donors the single most frequent clonotype came from this HLA-C-restricted group.

Sequenced on an Illumina HiSeq 1500. Using fastp at Q25 and MiXCR, TCRdb reprocessed the public reads and kept productive beta chains. Rows matching on CDR3 protein sequence are summarized as one entry with the most common DNA and genes. This sample holds roughly 720,000 distinct CDR3 sequences; 35% were observed only once. Of the sample, about 2.8% falls within the top ten clones. The sequenced sample was PBMCs. This sequence uses TRBV19 and TRBJ2-5; the D gene is not confidently resolved. This TCR was recovered from a human donor in good health (CMV status not recorded). Some clones in this sample may be carry-over from other donors' samples. In nucleotides, the sequence is TGTGCCAGTAGGTCTCACCCCCAAGGCGGTCAGACCCAGTACTTC. Its coded protein is CASRSHPQGGQTQYF. Reference TRBV19 and TRBJ2-5 genes cover what lies past the CDR3, so the full variable domain is DGGITQSPKYLFRKEGQNVTLSCEQNLNHDAMYWYRQDPGQGLRLIYYSQIVNDFQKGDIAEGYSVSREKKESFPLTVTSAQKNPTAFYLCASRSHPQGGQTQYFGPGTRLLVL.